This note documents a single T cell receptor (beta chain) sequence. Antigen: not known. The data were taken from a study of response to subunit inactivated influenza vaccine. Study observations and caveats: Each seasonal influenza vaccination recruits few new T cells, the authors suggested.

TCRdb ran MiXCR on the RT-PCR reads and lists one entry per CDR3 protein. Of hundreds of thousands of distinct CDR3 sequences in the sample, 7.5% to 8.5% were seen once. This clonotype was obtained from a man aged 50 to 69 who received an inactivated influenza vaccine. Sample: PBMCs from blood, taken around 2 years after vaccination.

CDR3: CASSLGGRGDNEQFF. Here the CDR3 DNA reads TGTGCCAGCAGTTTAGGGGGGAGGGGCGACAATGAGCAGTTCTTC. The J gene is TRBJ2-1, the V gene TRBV28; 7 bases fit TRBD2. The germline V gene has CDR1 MDHEN and CDR2 SYDVKM. The CDR3 is 15 residues long. The ends lost 2 bases at V and 5 bases at J; junction bases unmatched: 6.